This T cell receptor (beta chain) was retrieved from a study of spatial heterogeneity in lung cancer. Study details: Consistently, beta-chain sequences turned up in larger numbers than alpha-chain sequences did. Findings of the study overall: In blood, ubiquitous expanded tumor TCRs appeared more at resection than follow-up.

Concerning this clonotype: Its antigen is unidentified.

TCRdb processed the 5' RACE reads anew with MiXCR; each CDR3 protein has one entry. The table includes some 50,000 distinct CDR3 sequences, 7.5% to 8% detected once. The V and J ends lost 2 bases and 2 bases, in that order; junction bases with no gene match: 12. The CDR3 covers 16 residues. Germline V CDR1 and CDR2: GTSNPN, SVGIG (reference sequence). Specified time point: sample taken at primary tumor resection. The authors sequenced whole RNA from tumor, nontumor lung or frozen PBMC without sorting. The clonotype comes from a female donor with early-stage non-small cell lung cancer. V is TRBV30 and J is TRBJ2-7; 7 bases agree with TRBD1. The sample was PBMCs, taken at surgery. CDR3: CAWSPNPRDRTYEQYF. CDR3 nucleotide sequence: TGTGCCTGGAGTCCAAACCCCCGGGACAGAACCTACGAGCAGTACTTC.